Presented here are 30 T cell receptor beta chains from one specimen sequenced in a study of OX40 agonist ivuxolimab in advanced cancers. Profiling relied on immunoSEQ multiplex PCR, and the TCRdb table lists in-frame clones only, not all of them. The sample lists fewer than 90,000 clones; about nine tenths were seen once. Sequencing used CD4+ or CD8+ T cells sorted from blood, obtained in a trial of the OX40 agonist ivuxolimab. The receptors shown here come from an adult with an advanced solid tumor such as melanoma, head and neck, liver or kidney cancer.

CDR3: CASSLKGARGNEKLFF. The CDR3 DNA reads as TGTGCCAGCAGTTTAAAAGGGGCTCGGGGGAATGAAAAACTGTTTTTT. The chain combines TRBV28 with TRBJ1-4; weak D call: TRBD1 (5 bases). Germline CDR1 MDHEN, CDR2 SYDVKM. The CDR3 loop spans 16 amino acids. Trimming pared 2 bases from V and 5 bases from J, leaving 15 bases between. Full variable domain (missing parts from reference TRBV28 and TRBJ1-4): DVKVTQSSRYLVKRTGEKVFLECVQDMDHENMFWYRQDPGLGLRLIYFSYDVKMKEKGDIPEGYSVSREKKERFSLILESASTNQTSMYLCASSLKGARGNEKLFFGSGTQLSVL.

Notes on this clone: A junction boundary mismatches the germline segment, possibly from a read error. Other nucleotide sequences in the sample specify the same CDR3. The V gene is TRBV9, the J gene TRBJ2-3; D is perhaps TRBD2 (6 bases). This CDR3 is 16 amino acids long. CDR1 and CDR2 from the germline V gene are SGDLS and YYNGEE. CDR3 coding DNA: TGTGCCAGTAGCGTAGGTAGTAGCGGATACACAGATACGCAGTATTTT. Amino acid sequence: CASSVGSSGYTDTQYF.

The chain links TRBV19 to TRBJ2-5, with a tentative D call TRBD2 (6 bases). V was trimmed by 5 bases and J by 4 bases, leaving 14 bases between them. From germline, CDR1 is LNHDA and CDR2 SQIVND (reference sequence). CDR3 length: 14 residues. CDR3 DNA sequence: TGTGCCAGTAGTGCCCCGGGACTCGGAGAGACCCAGTACTTC. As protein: CASSAPGLGETQYF. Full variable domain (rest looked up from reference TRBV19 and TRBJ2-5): DGGITQSPKYLFRKEGQNVTLSCEQNLNHDAMYWYRQDPGQGLRLIYYSQIVNDFQKGDIAEGYSVSREKKESFPLTVTSAQKNPTAFYLCASSAPGLGETQYFGPGTRLLVL.

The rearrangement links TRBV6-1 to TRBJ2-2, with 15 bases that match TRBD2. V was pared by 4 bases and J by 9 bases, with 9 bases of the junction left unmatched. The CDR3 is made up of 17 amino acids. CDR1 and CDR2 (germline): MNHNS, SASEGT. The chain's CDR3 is CASSGSWTSGRARELFF. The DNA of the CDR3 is TGTGCCAGCAGTGGCTCGTGGACTAGCGGGAGGGCCAGGGAGCTGTTTTTT.

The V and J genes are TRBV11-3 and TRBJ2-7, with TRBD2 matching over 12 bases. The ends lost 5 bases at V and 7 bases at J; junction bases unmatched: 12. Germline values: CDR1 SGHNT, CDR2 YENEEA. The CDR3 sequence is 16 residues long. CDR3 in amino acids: CASSDQLAGGPNEQYF. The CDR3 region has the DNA TGTGCCAGCAGCGACCAGCTAGCGGGGGGGCCGAATGAGCAGTACTTC.

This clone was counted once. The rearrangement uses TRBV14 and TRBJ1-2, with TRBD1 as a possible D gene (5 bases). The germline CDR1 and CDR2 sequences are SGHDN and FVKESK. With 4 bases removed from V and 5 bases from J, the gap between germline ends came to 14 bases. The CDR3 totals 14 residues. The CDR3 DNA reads TGTGCCAGCAGCCCCATAAGGGGAATGTATGGCTACACCTTC. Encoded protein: CASSPIRGMYGYTF.

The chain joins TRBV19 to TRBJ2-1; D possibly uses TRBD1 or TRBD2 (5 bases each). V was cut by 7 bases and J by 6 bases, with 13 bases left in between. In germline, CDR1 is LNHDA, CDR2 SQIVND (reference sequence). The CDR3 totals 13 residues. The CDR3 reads CASNEGLINEQFF. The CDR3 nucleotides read TGTGCCAGTAACGAGGGGCTCATCAATGAGCAGTTCTTC.

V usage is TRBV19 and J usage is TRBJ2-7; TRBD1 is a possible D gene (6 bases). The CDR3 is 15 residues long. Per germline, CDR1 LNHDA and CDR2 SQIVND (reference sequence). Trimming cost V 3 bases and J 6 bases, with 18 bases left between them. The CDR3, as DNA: TGTGCCAGTAGTATGGGGGCACCCACCCGGGCCGAGCAGTACTTC. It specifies CASSMGAPTRAEQYF.

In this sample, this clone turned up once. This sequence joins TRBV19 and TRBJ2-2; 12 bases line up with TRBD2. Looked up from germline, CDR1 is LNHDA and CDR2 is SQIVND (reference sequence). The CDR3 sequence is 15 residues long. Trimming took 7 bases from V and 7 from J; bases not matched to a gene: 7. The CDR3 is CASTGLAGTDGELFF. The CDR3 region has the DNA TGTGCCAGTACCGGACTAGCGGGAACGGACGGGGAGCTGTTTTTT.

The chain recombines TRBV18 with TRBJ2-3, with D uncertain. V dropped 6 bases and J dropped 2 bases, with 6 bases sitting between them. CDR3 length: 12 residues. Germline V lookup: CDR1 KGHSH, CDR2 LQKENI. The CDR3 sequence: CASSGDTDTQYF. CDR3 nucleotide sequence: TGTGCCAGCTCCGGAGACACAGATACGCAGTATTTT.

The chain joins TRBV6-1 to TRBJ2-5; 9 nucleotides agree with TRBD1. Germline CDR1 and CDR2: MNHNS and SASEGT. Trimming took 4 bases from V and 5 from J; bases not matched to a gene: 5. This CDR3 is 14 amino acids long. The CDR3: CASSAGQGWETQYF. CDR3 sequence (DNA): TGTGCCAGCAGTGCTGGACAGGGGTGGGAGACCCAGTACTTC.

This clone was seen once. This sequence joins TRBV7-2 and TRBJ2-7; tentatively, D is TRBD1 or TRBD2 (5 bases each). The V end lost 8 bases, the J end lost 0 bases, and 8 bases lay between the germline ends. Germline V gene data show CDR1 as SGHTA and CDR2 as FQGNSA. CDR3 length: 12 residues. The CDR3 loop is CASGGSSYEQYF. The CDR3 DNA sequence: TGTGCCAGCGGGGGTAGCTCCTACGAGCAGTACTTC.

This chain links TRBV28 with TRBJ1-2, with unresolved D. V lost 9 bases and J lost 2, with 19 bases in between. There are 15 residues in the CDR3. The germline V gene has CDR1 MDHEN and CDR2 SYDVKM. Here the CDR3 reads CARDLTFIINYGYTF. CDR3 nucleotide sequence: TGTGCCAGAGATCTTACGTTTATAATAAACTATGGCTACACCTTC.

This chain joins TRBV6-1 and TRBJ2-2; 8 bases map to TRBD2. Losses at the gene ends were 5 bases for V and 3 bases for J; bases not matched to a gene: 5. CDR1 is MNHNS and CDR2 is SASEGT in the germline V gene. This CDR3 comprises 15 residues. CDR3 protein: CASSPLAGHTGELFF. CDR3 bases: TGTGCCAGCAGTCCTCTAGCGGGCCACACCGGGGAGCTGTTTTTT.

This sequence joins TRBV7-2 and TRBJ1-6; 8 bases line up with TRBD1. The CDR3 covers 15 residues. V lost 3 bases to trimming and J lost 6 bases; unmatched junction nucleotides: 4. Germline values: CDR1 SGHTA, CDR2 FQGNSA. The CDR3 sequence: CASSFAGQGNSPLHF. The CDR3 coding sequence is TGTGCCAGCAGCTTCGCCGGACAGGGTAATTCACCCCTCCACTTT. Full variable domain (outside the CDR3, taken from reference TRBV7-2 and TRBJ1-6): GAGVSQSPSNKVTEKGKDVELRCDPISGHTALYWYRQSLGQGLEFLIYFQGNSAPDKSGLPSDRFSAERTGGSVSTLTIQRTQQEDSAVYLCASSFAGQGNSPLHFGNGTRLTVT.

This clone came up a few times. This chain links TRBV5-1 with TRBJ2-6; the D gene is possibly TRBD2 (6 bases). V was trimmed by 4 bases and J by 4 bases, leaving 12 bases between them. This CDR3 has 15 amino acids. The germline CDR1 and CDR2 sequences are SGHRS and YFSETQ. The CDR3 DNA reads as TGCGCCAGCAGCCCCGCGGGGCCAGGGGCCAACGTCCTGACTTTC. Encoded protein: CASSPAGPGANVLTF. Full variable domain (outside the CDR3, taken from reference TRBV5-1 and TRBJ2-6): KAGVTQTPRYLIKTRGQQVTLSCSPISGHRSVSWYQQTPGQGLQFLFEYFSETQRNKGNFPGRFSGRQFSNSRSEMNVSTLELGDSALYLCASSPAGPGANVLTFGAGSRLTVL.

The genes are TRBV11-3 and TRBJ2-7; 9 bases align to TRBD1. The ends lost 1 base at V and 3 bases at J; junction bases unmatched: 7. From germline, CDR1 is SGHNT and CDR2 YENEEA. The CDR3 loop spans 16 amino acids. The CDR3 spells CASSLGTGGGSYEQYF. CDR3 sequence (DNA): TGTGCCAGCAGCTTAGGAACAGGGGGCGGAAGCTACGAGCAGTACTTC.

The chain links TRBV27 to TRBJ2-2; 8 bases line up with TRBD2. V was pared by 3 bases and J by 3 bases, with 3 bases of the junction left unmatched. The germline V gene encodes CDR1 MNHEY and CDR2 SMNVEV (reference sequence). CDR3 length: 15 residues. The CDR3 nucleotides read TGTGCCAGCAGTTTTCGGGGGGGGGACACCGGGGAGCTGTTTTTT. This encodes CASSFRGGDTGELFF.

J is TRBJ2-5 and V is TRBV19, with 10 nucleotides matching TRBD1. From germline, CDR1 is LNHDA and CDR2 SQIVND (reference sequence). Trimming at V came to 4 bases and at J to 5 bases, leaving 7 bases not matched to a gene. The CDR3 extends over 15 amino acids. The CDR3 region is CASSTTGTGAETQYF. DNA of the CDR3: TGTGCCAGTAGTACGACCGGGACAGGGGCGGAGACCCAGTACTTC.

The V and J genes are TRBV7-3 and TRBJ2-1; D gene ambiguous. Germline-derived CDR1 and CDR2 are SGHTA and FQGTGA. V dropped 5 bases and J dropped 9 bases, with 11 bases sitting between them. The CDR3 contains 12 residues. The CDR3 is CASSLLGSEQFF. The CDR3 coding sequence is TGTGCCAGCAGCCTGTTAGGAAGTGAGCAGTTCTTC.

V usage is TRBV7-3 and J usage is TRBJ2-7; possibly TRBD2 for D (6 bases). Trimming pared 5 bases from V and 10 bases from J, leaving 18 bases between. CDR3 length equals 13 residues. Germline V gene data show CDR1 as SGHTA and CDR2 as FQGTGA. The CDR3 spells CASSQEEGVKQYF. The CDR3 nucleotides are TGTGCCAGCAGCCAAGAGGAGGGAGTGAAACAGTACTTC. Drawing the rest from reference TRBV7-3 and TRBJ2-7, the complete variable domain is GAGVSQTPSNKVTEKGKYVELRCDPISGHTALYWYRQSLGQGPEFLIYFQGTGAADDSGLPNDRFFAVRPEGSVSTLKIQRTERGDSAVYLCASSQEEGVKQYFGPGTRLTVT.

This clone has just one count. CDR3 bases: TGTGCCAGTAGTACGCAGCTCCTCATAACTAATGAAAAACTGTTTTTT. Its protein is CASSTQLLITNEKLFF. This chain uses TRBV19 with TRBJ1-4; D uncertain. This CDR3 spans 16 amino acids. V dropped 4 bases and J dropped 1 base, with 13 bases sitting between them. Germline V gene sequence: CDR1 LNHDA, CDR2 SQIVND (reference sequence).

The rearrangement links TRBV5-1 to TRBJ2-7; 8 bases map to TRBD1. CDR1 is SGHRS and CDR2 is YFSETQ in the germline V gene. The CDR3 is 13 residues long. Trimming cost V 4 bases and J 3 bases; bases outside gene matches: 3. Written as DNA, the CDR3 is TGCGCCAGCAGCACCGACAGGGGCTACGAGCAGTACTTC. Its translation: CASSTDRGYEQYF.

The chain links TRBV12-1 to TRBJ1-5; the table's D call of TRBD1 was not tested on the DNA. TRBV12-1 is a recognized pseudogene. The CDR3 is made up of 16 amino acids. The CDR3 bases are TGTGCCAGCAGACGACAGGGTATGTATAGCAATCAGCCCCAGCATTTT. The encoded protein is CASRRQGMYSNQPQHF.

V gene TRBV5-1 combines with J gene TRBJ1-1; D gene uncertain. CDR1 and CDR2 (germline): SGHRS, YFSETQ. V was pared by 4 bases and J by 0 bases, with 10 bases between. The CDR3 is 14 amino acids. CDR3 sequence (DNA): TGCGCCAGCAGCCTCAGTGGAGTGAACACTGAAGCTTTCTTT. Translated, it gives CASSLSGVNTEAFF.

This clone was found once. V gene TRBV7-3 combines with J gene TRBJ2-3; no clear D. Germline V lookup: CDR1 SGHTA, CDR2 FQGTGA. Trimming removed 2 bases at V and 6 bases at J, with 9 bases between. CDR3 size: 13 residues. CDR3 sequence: CASSLGRMDTQYF. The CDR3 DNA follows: TGTGCCAGCAGCTTAGGCCGGATGGATACGCAGTATTTT. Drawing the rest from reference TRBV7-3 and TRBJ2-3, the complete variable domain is GAGVSQTPSNKVTEKGKYVELRCDPISGHTALYWYRQSLGQGPEFLIYFQGTGAADDSGLPNDRFFAVRPEGSVSTLKIQRTERGDSAVYLCASSLGRMDTQYFGPGTRLTVL.

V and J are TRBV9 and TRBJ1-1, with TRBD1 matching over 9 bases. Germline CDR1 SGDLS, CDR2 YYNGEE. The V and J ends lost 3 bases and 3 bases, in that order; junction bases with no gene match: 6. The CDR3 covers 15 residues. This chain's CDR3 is CASSGTRTGDTEAFF. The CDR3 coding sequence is TGTGCCAGCAGCGGGACCCGGACAGGGGACACTGAAGCTTTCTTT.

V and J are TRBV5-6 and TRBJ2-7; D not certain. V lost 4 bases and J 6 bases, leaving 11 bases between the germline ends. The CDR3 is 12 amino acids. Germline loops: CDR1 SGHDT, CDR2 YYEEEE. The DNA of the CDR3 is TGTGCCAGCAGCCTCTTGACGGGCGAGCAGTACTTC. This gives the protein CASSLLTGEQYF.

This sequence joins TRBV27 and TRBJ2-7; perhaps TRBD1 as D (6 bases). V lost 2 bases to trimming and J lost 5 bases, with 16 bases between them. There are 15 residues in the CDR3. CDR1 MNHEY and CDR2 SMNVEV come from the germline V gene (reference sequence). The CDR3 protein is CASSLIGQGHDEQYF. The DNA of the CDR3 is TGTGCCAGCAGTTTAATAGGCCAGGGACACGACGAGCAGTACTTC.

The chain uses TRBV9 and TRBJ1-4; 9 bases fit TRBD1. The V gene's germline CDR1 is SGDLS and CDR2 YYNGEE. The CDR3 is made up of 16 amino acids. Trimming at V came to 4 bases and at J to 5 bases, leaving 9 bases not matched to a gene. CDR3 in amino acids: CASSSRSGTGNEKLFF. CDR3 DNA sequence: TGTGCCAGCAGCTCCCGGTCCGGGACAGGGAATGAAAAACTGTTTTTT.